This T cell receptor beta chain was profiled in a study of cytomegalovirus exposure and HLA in healthy donors. In the PCR, 60 Vbeta and 13 Jbeta primers were used. Sequencing used immunoSEQ multiplex PCR; TCRdb keeps in-frame clones, though not all of them. This sample has about 120,000 clones, with approximately 70% found just once. This clone was found a few times. The sample comprised PBMCs. The source of this sequence is a man aged 30-40 years in good health and CMV-seropositive.

CDR3 sequence: CASSATGTNSNLFF. CDR3 bases: TGTGCCAGCAGTGCAACCGGGACAAACTCGAACCTGTTTTTT. The chain couples TRBV25-1 to TRBJ2-2; a possible D gene is TRBD1 (6 bases). The CDR3 length is 14 residues. Deletions cut 4 bases from V and 14 bases from J, with 20 bases between. The V gene's germline CDR1 is MGHDK and CDR2 SYGVNS.